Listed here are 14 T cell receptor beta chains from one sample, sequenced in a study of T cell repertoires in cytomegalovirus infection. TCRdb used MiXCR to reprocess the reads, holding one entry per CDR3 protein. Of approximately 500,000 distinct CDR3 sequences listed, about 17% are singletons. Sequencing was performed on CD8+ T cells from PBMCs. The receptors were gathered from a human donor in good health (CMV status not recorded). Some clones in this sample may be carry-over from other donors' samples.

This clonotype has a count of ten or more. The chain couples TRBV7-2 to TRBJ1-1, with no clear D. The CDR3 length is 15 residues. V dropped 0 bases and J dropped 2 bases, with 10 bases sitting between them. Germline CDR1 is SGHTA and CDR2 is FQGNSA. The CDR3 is CASSLAGSPNTEAFF. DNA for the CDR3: TGTGCCAGCAGCTTAGCGGGAAGCCCTAACACTGAAGCTTTCTTT.

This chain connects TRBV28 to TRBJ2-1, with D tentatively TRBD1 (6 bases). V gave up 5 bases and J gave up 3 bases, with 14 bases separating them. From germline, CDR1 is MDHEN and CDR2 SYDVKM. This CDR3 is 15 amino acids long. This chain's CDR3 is CASSTPDRSYNEQFF. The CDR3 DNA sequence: TGTGCCAGCAGTACGCCCGACAGGAGCTACAATGAGCAGTTCTTC.

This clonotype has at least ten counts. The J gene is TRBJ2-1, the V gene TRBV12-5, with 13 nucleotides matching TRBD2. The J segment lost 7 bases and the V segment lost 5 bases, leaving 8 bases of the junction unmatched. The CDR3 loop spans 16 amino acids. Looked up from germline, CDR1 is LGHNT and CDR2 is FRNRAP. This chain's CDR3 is CASGGTSGRVRNEQFF. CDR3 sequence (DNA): TGTGCTAGTGGTGGAACTAGCGGGAGGGTCCGGAATGAGCAGTTCTTC.

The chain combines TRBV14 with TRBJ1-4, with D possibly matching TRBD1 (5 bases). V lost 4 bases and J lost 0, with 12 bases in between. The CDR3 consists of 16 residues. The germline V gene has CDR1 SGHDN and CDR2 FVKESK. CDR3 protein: CASSRRGRATNEKLFF. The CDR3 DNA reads TGTGCCAGCAGCCGAAGAGGCAGGGCAACTAATGAAAAACTGTTTTTT.

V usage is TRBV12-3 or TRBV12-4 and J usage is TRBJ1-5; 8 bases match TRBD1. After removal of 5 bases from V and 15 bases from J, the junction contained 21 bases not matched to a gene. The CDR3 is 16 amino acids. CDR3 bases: TGTGCCAGCAGTCCTACGGGACAGGTGTTCAATCAGCCCACGCATTTT. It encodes CASSPTGQVFNQPTHF.

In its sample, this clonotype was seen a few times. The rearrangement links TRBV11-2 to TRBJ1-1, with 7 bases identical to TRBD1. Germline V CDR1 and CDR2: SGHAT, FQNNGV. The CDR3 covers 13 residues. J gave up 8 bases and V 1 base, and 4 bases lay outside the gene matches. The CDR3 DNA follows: TGTGCCAGCAGCTTAGGGACAGGCATAGAAGCTTTCTTT. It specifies CASSLGTGIEAFF. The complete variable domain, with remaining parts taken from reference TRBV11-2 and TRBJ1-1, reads EAGVAQSPRYKIIEKRQSVAFWCNPISGHATLYWYQQILGQGPKLLIQFQNNGVVDDSQLPKDRFSAERLKGVDSTLKIQPAKLEDSAVYLCASSLGTGIEAFFGQGTRLTVV.

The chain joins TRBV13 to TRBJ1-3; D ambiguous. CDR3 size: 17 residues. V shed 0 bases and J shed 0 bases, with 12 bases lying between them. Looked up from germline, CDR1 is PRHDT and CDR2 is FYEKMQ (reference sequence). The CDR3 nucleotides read TGTGCCAGCAGCTTAGGAAGAGGCGGAAGCTCTGGAAACACCATATATTTT. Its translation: CASSLGRGGSSGNTIYF.

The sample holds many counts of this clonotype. CDR3 bases: TGTGCCAGCAGCTCCGCGGGACTAGCGGGAGGTCAAAATGAGCAGTTCTTC. It codes for CASSSAGLAGGQNEQFF. This chain links TRBV7-2 with TRBJ2-1; 15 bases map to TRBD2. CDR3 length equals 17 residues. Looked up from germline, CDR1 is SGHTA and CDR2 is FQGNSA. Trimming cost V 4 bases and J 7 bases; bases outside gene matches: 8.

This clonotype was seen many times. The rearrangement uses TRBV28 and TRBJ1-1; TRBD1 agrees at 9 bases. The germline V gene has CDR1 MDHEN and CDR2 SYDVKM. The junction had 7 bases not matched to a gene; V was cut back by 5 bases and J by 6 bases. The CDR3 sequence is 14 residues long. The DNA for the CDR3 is TGTGCCAGCAGTACGGACAGGGGAGTCGCTGAAGCTTTCTTT. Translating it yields CASSTDRGVAEAFF.

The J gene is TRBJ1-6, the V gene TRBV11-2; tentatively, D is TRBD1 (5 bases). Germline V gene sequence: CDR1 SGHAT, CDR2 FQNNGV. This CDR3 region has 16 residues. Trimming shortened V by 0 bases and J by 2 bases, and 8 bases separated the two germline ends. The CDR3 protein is CASSLDGGAYNSPLHF. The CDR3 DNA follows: TGTGCCAGCAGCTTAGATGGAGGGGCCTATAATTCACCCCTCCACTTT. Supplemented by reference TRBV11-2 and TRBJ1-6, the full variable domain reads EAGVAQSPRYKIIEKRQSVAFWCNPISGHATLYWYQQILGQGPKLLIQFQNNGVVDDSQLPKDRFSAERLKGVDSTLKIQPAKLEDSAVYLCASSLDGGAYNSPLHFGNGTRLTVT.

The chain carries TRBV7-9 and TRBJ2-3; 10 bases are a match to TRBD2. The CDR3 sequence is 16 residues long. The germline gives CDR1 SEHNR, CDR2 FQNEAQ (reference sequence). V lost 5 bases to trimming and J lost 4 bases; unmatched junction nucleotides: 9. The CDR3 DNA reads TGTGCCAGCAGCCCATATAGCGGGGGGCTCGCAGATACGCAGTATTTT. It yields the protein CASSPYSGGLADTQYF.

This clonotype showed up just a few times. CDR3: CASSSGQDFSDEQYF. DNA for the CDR3: TGTGCCAGCAGCTCGGGACAGGATTTTAGTGACGAGCAGTACTTC. This chain uses TRBV5-6 with TRBJ2-7; TRBD1 matches at 8 bases. V lost 3 bases to trimming and J lost 5 bases; unmatched junction nucleotides: 10. The germline CDR1 and CDR2 sequences are SGHDT and YYEEEE. The CDR3 spans 15 residues.

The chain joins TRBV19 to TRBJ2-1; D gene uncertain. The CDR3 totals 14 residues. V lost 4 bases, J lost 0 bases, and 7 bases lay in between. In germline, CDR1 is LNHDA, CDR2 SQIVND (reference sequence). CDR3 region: CASSKTSSYNEQFF. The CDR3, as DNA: TGTGCCAGTAGTAAGACTTCCTCCTACAATGAGCAGTTCTTC. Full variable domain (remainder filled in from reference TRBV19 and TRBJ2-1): DGGITQSPKYLFRKEGQNVTLSCEQNLNHDAMYWYRQDPGQGLRLIYYSQIVNDFQKGDIAEGYSVSREKKESFPLTVTSAQKNPTAFYLCASSKTSSYNEQFFGPGTRLTVL.

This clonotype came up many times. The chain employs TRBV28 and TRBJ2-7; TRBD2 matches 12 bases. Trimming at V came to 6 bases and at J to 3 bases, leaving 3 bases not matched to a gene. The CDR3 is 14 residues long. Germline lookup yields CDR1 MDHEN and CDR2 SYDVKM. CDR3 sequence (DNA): TGTGCCAGCAGGTGGACTAGCGGGGACTACGAGCAGTACTTC. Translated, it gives CASRWTSGDYEQYF.